The entry below gives a single TCR beta chain sequence along with its context. These data are taken from a study of T cell clonotyping in hematopoietic cell transplantation. This table comes from immunoSEQ multiplex PCR, and its TCRdb copy is limited to in-frame clones, with some not included. Of roughly 10,000 clones listed, around 79% are singletons. The CDR3 extends over 14 amino acids. V was cut by 5 bases and J by 1 base, with 9 bases left in between. CDR1 and CDR2 from the germline V gene are SGHTA and FQGNSA. The gene calls are TRBV7-2 and TRBJ1-3; D is possibly TRBD1 (5 bases). The specimen was peripheral blood mononuclear cells, collected 180 days after allogeneic stem cell transplant. The sequence came from a female patient aged 50-60 years who had an allogeneic stem cell transplant from a related donor, so the T cells may come from the graft donor. Some clones in this sample may be carry-over from other donors' samples. The DNA of the CDR3 is TGTGCCAGCAGCCCTGGGACGTCTGGAAACACCATATATTTT. It is translated as CASSPGTSGNTIYF.